This TCR beta chain was recovered during a study of CD4 T cells in relation to SARS-CoV-2 and coronaviruses. About the study: After approximately 10 days of antigen culture, PBMC TCR beta CDR3s were sequenced. Crossreactive spike epitopes shared across donors were mapped to their HLA restriction. General study points: In approximately 71% of donors, memory CD4+ clonotypes crossrecognized SARS-CoV-2 and at least one common cold coronavirus spike.

The repertoire was sequenced with immunoSEQ multiplex PCR; TCRdb's copy has only in-frame clones and lacks some. The sample has more than 25,000 clones; approximately 75% are singletons. The unexposed donors gave CD4+ T cells in about 2010-2019, prior to COVID-19. Isolation of CD4+ T cells took place after less than 13 days in culture. As cell numbers allowed, unexposed-donor CD4+ T cells faced SARS-CoV-2 S/N and four cold-coronavirus spikes. This clone has more than one count but fewer than ten. Its specificity is not known. The origin of this receptor is a human donor in good health. Sequenced sample: CD4+ T cells from PBMCs, cultured in vitro.

The CDR3 here is CASSALWTGSGNTIYF. The CDR3 DNA sequence: TGTGCCAGCAGCGCCCTATGGACAGGGTCTGGAAACACCATATATTTT. V is TRBV7-9 and J is TRBJ1-3; 8 positions agree with TRBD1. Germline V gene lookup returns CDR1 SEHNR and CDR2 FQNEAQ (reference sequence). Losses at the gene ends were 5 bases for V and 1 base for J; bases not matched to a gene: 7. The CDR3 covers 16 residues.